What follows are 8 T cell receptor beta chains derived from one specimen sequenced in a study of spatial heterogeneity in lung cancer. TCRdb re-called the 5' RACE reads with MiXCR, one entry per CDR3 protein. The table lists roughly 70,000 distinct CDR3 sequences, about an eighth of them singletons, with more than 5.5% in the top ten. Regarding time point: sample taken at primary tumor resection. Unsorted whole RNA samples from tumor, nontumor lung or frozen PBMC were sequenced. The sequences come from PBMCs, collected at surgery. The receptor source for this set is a male donor with early-stage non-small cell lung cancer.

This clonotype was counted at least ten times. V gene TRBV29-1 combines with J gene TRBJ1-1; no reliable D call. Germline-derived CDR1 and CDR2 are SQVTM and ANQGSEA. Trimming stripped 6 bases from V and 7 bases from J, with 9 bases between. This CDR3 spans 10 amino acids. The CDR3 spells CSVDDGEAFF. The CDR3 nucleotides read TGCAGCGTAGACGACGGTGAAGCTTTCTTT.

Ten or more counts support this clonotype. CDR3 bases: TGTGCCAGCAGCCCAGGGACTAGGGGGGGGCCTGAAGCTTTCTTT. It is translated as CASSPGTRGGPEAFF. The chain carries TRBV5-8 and TRBJ1-1, with D perhaps matching TRBD1 (6 bases). Trimming left V 4 bases short and J 6 bases short, with 19 bases between. Germline CDR1 reads SGHTS; CDR2 reads YDEGEE. The CDR3 has 15 residues.

This chain joins TRBV20-1 and TRBJ2-1, with TRBD2 matching 12 bases. The length of the CDR3 is 18 residues. The germline CDR1 and CDR2 sequences are DFQATT and SNEGSKA (reference sequence). J lost 4 bases, V lost 0 bases, and 10 bases had no gene match. CDR3 bases: TGCAGTGCTAGAGATGATTTCTCTGGACTAGCGGGATACAATGAGCAGTTCTTC. Its protein product is CSARDDFSGLAGYNEQFF.

This clonotype was seen a few times. This chain uses TRBV30 with TRBJ2-1; TRBD2 matches 10 bases. CDR3 length: 16 amino acids. Germline V gives CDR1 GTSNPN, CDR2 SVGIG (reference sequence). The ends lost 1 base at V and 5 bases at J; junction bases unmatched: 8. The CDR3 region is CAWSASGLAENNEQFF. CDR3 coding DNA: TGTGCCTGGAGTGCCTCCGGACTAGCGGAAAACAATGAGCAGTTCTTC.

This clonotype occurred a few times. V gene TRBV3-1 combines with J gene TRBJ1-2, with TRBD1 as a possible D gene (5 bases). The CDR3 totals 17 residues. Germline CDR1 and CDR2: LGHDT and YNNKEL (reference sequence). Trimming removed 3 bases from V and 0 bases from J, with 17 bases in between. DNA for the CDR3: TGTGCCAGCAGCCAGTTTTCTACGGGACTTACTAACTATGGCTACACCTTC. Translating gives CASSQFSTGLTNYGYTF.

This clonotype was observed a handful of times. This chain uses TRBV12-3 or TRBV12-4 with TRBJ2-4; 8 bases align to TRBD1. V shed 3 bases, J shed 8 bases, and the junction held 6 bases outside the gene matches. This CDR3 has 14 amino acids. Here the CDR3 reads CASSFGQGADIQYF. CDR3 sequence (DNA): TGTGCCAGCAGTTTTGGGCAGGGGGCTGACATTCAGTACTTC.

On this clonotype: A much larger clone lies one base from this, so it may be a read error. The CDR3 region has the DNA TGTGTCAGCAGCCAACAACCCGGGGGGTACGAGCAGTACTTC. Protein sequence: CVSSQQPGGYEQYF. The rearrangement uses TRBV14 and TRBJ2-7; 7 bases agree with TRBD2. The CDR3 length is 14 residues. Looked up from germline, CDR1 is SGHDN and CDR2 is FVKESK.

The rearrangement links TRBV27 to TRBJ1-1, with D possibly TRBD1 on 5 matching bases. CDR1 MNHEY and CDR2 SMNVEV come from the germline V gene (reference sequence). This CDR3 spans 14 amino acids. Trimming cost V 2 bases and J 1 base, with 8 bases left between them. The CDR3 DNA sequence: TGTGCCAGCAGTTTAGGGACCAGGAACACTGAAGCTTTCTTT. This gives the protein CASSLGTRNTEAFF.